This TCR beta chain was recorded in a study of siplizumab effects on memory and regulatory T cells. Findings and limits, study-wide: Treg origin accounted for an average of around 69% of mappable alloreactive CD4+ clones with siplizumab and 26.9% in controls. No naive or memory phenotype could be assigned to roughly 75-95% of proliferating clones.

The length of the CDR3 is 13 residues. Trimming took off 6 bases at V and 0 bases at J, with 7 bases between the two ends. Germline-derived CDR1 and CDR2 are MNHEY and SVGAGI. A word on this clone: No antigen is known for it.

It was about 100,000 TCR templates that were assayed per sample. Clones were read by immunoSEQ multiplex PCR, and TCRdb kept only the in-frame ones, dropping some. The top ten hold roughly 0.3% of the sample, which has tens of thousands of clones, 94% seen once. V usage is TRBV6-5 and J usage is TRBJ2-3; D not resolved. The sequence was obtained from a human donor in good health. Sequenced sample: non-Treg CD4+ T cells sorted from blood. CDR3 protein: CASRQSSTDTQYF. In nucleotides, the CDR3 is TGTGCCAGCAGGCAGTCTAGCACAGATACGCAGTATTTT.